This passage covers 15 T cell receptor beta chains from one sample sequenced in a study of CD8+ T cells in alopecia areata (dated by TCRdb to 2016 to 2019). The treatment or condition label corresponds to: oral pan-JAK inhibitor, 5-10 mg twice daily. Library prep was done by the immunoSEQ multiplex PCR assay. For TCR sequencing, RNA was extracted from every sample and reverse transcribed into cDNA to serve as template. In its TCRdb copy, this immuneACCESS table keeps in-frame sequences only and misses some clones. Where compared with another copy, unresolved V genes explain less than half of these, and the others have no known cause. The sample yields hundreds of thousands of clones; approximately 65% were counted once. The ten largest clones represent 0.95% to 1.5% of the sample. Sequencing used CD4+ T cells sorted from blood, obtained at week 44, from a patient treated with tofacitinib. These receptors all come from a human donor with alopecia areata.

The J gene is TRBJ1-1, the V gene TRBV29-1; D is ambiguous. Trimming stripped 6 bases from V and 4 bases from J, with 15 bases between. Looked up from germline, CDR1 is SQVTM and CDR2 is ANQGSEA. This CDR3 contains 13 residues. CDR3 loop: CSVKGVVGTEAFF. CDR3 sequence (DNA): TGCAGCGTCAAAGGTGTGGTGGGCACTGAAGCTTTCTTT. Based on the CDR3 plus reference TRBV29-1 and TRBJ1-1, the full variable domain is SAVISQKPSRDICQRGTSLTIQCQVDSQVTMMFWYRQQPGQSLTLIATANQGSEATYESGFVIDKFPISRPNLTFSTLTVSNMSPEDSSIYLCSVKGVVGTEAFFGQGTRLTVV.

This clone was detected only a few times. The genes are TRBV29-1 and TRBJ2-1; D uncertain. The CDR3 runs to 14 residues. Germline assignment: CDR1 SQVTM and CDR2 ANQGSEA. V was trimmed by 1 base and J by 8 bases, leaving 15 bases between them. CDR3 region: CSVEGLVSFHEQFF. In DNA form, the CDR3 reads TGCAGCGTTGAAGGGCTAGTCTCCTTTCATGAGCAGTTCTTC.

This clone was seen repeatedly, ten times or more. The rearrangement links TRBV29-1 to TRBJ2-2; tentatively, D is TRBD2 (6 bases). Between the trimmed V and J ends, which lost 4 bases and 6 bases, there was a span of 15 bases. Per the germline V gene, CDR1 is SQVTM and CDR2 is ANQGSEA. The CDR3 spans 14 residues. The CDR3 nucleotides read TGCAGCGTTGTATTGGAGGGGCGGGCCGGGGAGCTGTTTTTT. This gives the protein CSVVLEGRAGELFF.

The genes are TRBV6-1 and TRBJ1-2; 9 bases align to TRBD1. V gave up 3 bases and J gave up 6 bases; unmatched junction bases: 8. Per germline, CDR1 MNHNS and CDR2 SASEGT. The CDR3 consists of 15 residues. CDR3 DNA sequence: TGTGCCAGCAGTGAGGGGAACAGGGGGCAGGATGGCTACACCTTC. Protein: CASSEGNRGQDGYTF.

The chain couples TRBV18 to TRBJ2-5; D is unclear. Germline assignment: CDR1 KGHSH and CDR2 LQKENI. The CDR3 has 13 amino acids. Trimming removed 3 bases from V and 1 base from J, with 6 bases in between. The CDR3: CASSPGSQETQYF. In nucleotides, the CDR3 is TGTGCCAGCTCACCTGGCAGCCAAGAGACCCAGTACTTC.

The genes are TRBV6-5 and TRBJ2-3; 8 nucleotides align to TRBD2. CDR1 and CDR2 from the germline V gene are MNHEY and SVGAGI. After removal of 0 bases from V and 2 bases from J, the junction contained 4 bases not matched to a gene. The CDR3 totals 16 residues. The CDR3: CASSYSDGGATDTQYF. CDR3 coding DNA: TGTGCCAGCAGTTACTCGGACGGGGGGGCCACAGATACGCAGTATTTT.

There are a few counts of this clone. The rearrangement links TRBV5-6 to TRBJ2-4; D is unresolved. Trimming stripped 2 bases from V and 8 bases from J, with 14 bases between. This CDR3 is 14 amino acids long. Germline V gene data show CDR1 as SGHDT and CDR2 as YYEEEE. The CDR3 is CASSFRAQGDIQYF. The CDR3 DNA reads as TGTGCCAGCAGCTTCCGGGCCCAAGGAGACATTCAGTACTTC.

The chain employs TRBV13 and TRBJ1-1, with 7 bases lining up with TRBD1. The length of the CDR3 is 14 residues. The V gene end was trimmed by 3 bases and the J gene end by 1 base; junction bases not matched to a gene: 2. In germline, CDR1 is PRHDT, CDR2 FYEKMQ (reference sequence). CDR3: CASSLDRRNTEAFF. In nucleotides, the CDR3 is TGTGCCAGCAGCTTGGACAGGCGGAACACTGAAGCTTTCTTT.

Of note for this clone: At the DNA level, this CDR3 is encoded by other sequences in the same sample as well. The V gene is TRBV29-1, the J gene TRBJ2-3; unclear D gene. Trimming pared 6 bases from V and 1 base from J, leaving 5 bases between. There are 11 residues in the CDR3. Germline-derived CDR1 and CDR2 are SQVTM and ANQGSEA. This CDR3 is CSVVGTDTQYF. The CDR3 nucleotides are TGCAGCGTGGTCGGCACAGATACGCAGTATTTT.

The chain employs TRBV30 and TRBJ2-5, with 7 positions matching TRBD1. V shed 6 bases and J 5 bases; nucleotides not matched to a gene: 6. Per germline, CDR1 GTSNPN and CDR2 SVGIG (reference sequence). There are 12 residues in the CDR3. DNA for the CDR3: TGTGCCTGTGACAGGGCCCCGGAGACCCAGTACTTC. As protein: CACDRAPETQYF.

The J gene is TRBJ1-4, the V gene TRBV5-1; 7 nucleotides align to TRBD1. The germline gives CDR1 SGHRS, CDR2 YFSETQ. There are 15 residues in the CDR3. Trimming cost V 4 bases and J 7 bases; bases outside gene matches: 10. This chain's CDR3 is CASSPAQGTGEKLFF. The CDR3 region has the DNA TGCGCCAGCAGCCCTGCACAGGGGACGGGTGAAAAACTGTTTTTT.

The genes are TRBV19 and TRBJ2-1; 11 bases fit TRBD2. The CDR3 has 17 amino acids. With V trimmed by 3 bases and J by 3 bases, 7 bases remained unmatched. CDR1 is LNHDA, CDR2 SQIVND, per germline (reference sequence). The DNA for the CDR3 is TGTGCCAGTAGTATGGTCGGGACTAGCGGTTTCTACAATGAGCAGTTCTTC. Translation gives CASSMVGTSGFYNEQFF.

This chain connects TRBV7-2 to TRBJ2-3; weak D call: TRBD1 (5 bases). CDR3 size: 14 residues. Germline V gene sequence: CDR1 SGHTA, CDR2 FQGNSA. Trimming pared 4 bases from V and 2 bases from J, leaving 10 bases between. The CDR3 coding sequence is TGTGCCAGCAGCTCCTTTGGGGCCACAGATACGCAGTATTTT. Amino acids: CASSSFGATDTQYF.

This clone has only a few counts. The CDR3: CASRLASFGEQFF. The CDR3 bases are TGTGCAAGTCGCTTAGCGTCTTTTGGTGAGCAGTTCTTC. The chain couples TRBV12-2 to TRBJ2-1. TRBV12-2 is a recognized pseudogene. This CDR3 spans 13 amino acids.

This clone was counted a few times. The V call is TRBV7-8, the J call TRBJ1-5, with D perhaps TRBD1 (6 bases). The CDR3 is made up of 13 amino acids. Trimming took 7 bases from V and 3 from J, leaving 10 bases between them. Germline CDR1 is SGHVS and CDR2 is FQNEAQ. CDR3 nucleotide sequence: TGTGCCAGCACAGGGACACTCAATCAGCCCCAGCATTTT. Translating gives CASTGTLNQPQHF.